The entry below gives a single TCR beta chain sequence along with its context. Antigen: not known. In TCRdb, the RACE reads were re-called with MiXCR into one record per CDR3 protein. Among more than 85,000 distinct CDR3 sequences listed, more than 7% were seen once. Time point in this sample: patch test 2, 6 weeks after DPC sensitization. This sample's treatment: therapeutic diphenylcyclopropenone sensitization with weekly scalp DPC. The sample originates from a study of human T cells and chemical hapten exposure. Study results and caveats: Counts of TCRs expanded at PT1 correlated positively with patch test score.

Germline values: CDR1 SGHTA, CDR2 FQGNSA. The CDR3 spans 14 residues. V was clipped by 1 base and J by 4 bases; unmatched bases: 1. This clonotype originated in a woman aged 40 to 50 with alopecia areata. Some clones in this sample may be carry-over from other donors' samples. The sample consisted of whole blood, taken in connection with sensitization to the hapten diphenylcyclopropenone (DPC). The chain combines TRBV7-2 with TRBJ2-3, with 8 bases matching TRBD2. The DNA for the CDR3 is TGTGCCAGCAGCTTAGGCGGGGGGTCAGATACGCAGTATTTT. Amino acid sequence: CASSLGGGSDTQYF.